Sequencing of this TCR beta chain was carried out in a study of T cells expressing NK-cell markers. Findings and limits, study-wide: These same clonotypes (in four donors) also led the CD3+CD56-NKG2C+ fraction.

Germline CDR1 MDHEN, CDR2 SYDVKM. CDR3 length: 13 residues. Turning to this clonotype: Its specificity is unknown.

TCR beta libraries carry UMIs added by 5'RACE template switching. For each CDR3 protein, TCRdb gives one entry from its re-call of the 5' RACE reads, without DNA. The sample spans 150,000 or so distinct CDR3 sequences; the ten largest clones claim around 18%. The chain employs TRBV28 and TRBJ1-1; TCRdb returns TRBD1, unconfirmable since there is no DNA. The sequence derives from a woman between 18 and 70 years old in good health. The material sequenced was blood T cells: a sorted CD56 or NKG2C T cell subset, CD4+ or CD8+ T cells, or bulk PBMC T cells (not recorded which). The chain's CDR3 is CASTQGGGDEAFF.